These 3 T cell receptor beta chains originate from one sample sequenced in a study of blood T cell repertoires in COVID-19. The protocol was immunoSEQ multiplex PCR, while the TCRdb copy is restricted to in-frame clones and leaves out a portion. The data hold 37,000 or so clones, with about 90% observed a single time. The material sequenced was peripheral blood. Every receptor here comes from a man in his 70s with acute or convalescent COVID-19.

This clone occurred a few times. The J gene is TRBJ2-7, the V gene TRBV28; TRBD2 agrees at 8 bases. CDR1 and CDR2 (germline): MDHEN, SYDVKM. V shed 5 bases, J shed 3 bases, and the junction held 12 bases outside the gene matches. The CDR3 totals 16 residues. The CDR3 bases are TGTGCCAGCAGTGAAAGCGGGAGCTTTTCAGGCTACGAGCAGTACTTC. It yields the protein CASSESGSFSGYEQYF.

V and J are TRBV4-2 and TRBJ2-3, with 8 positions matching TRBD2. The CDR3 has 17 amino acids. Trimming removed 0 bases from V and 0 bases from J; junction bases left unmatched: 5. Germline CDR1 LGHNA, CDR2 YNFKEQ. The CDR3 is CASSQDTGLASTDTQYF. The CDR3 DNA sequence: TGTGCCAGCAGCCAAGATACCGGACTAGCTAGCACAGATACGCAGTATTTT.

The chain has TRBV7-3 and TRBJ2-3; the D is unclear. CDR3 size: 12 residues. V gave up 0 bases and J gave up 6 bases, with 4 bases separating them. Germline V lookup: CDR1 SGHTA, CDR2 FQGTGA. CDR3 protein: CASSLTGDTQYF. CDR3 nucleotide sequence: TGTGCCAGCAGCTTAACCGGGGATACGCAGTATTTT.